Below, 25 T cell receptor beta chains from the same sample are listed, as sequenced in a study of T cells after yellow fever vaccination. TCRdb itself ran the 5' RACE reads through MiXCR, one entry per CDR3 protein. The sample has approximately 120,000 distinct CDR3 sequences, nearly 15% seen once; the top ten hold more than 40%. The sequenced sample was CD8+ T cells sorted from PBMCs, obtained 5 days after the yellow fever booster vaccination. These receptor sequences come from a man between 18 and 29 years old who received the YFV17D yellow fever vaccine.

This clonotype was counted many times. The chain carries TRBV5-1 and TRBJ2-7, with TRBD1 matching over 11 bases. CDR1 and CDR2 from the germline V gene are SGHRS and YFSETQ. The trim removed 2 bases at V and 4 bases at J, leaving 5 bases unmatched. The CDR3 contains 15 residues. The CDR3 is CASSFWTGGTYEQYF. Written as DNA, the CDR3 is TGCGCCAGCAGCTTTTGGACAGGGGGCACATACGAGCAGTACTTC.

This clonotype was seen only a few times. The rearrangement joins TRBV6-5 to TRBJ1-1, with D perhaps matching TRBD1 (5 bases). Looked up from germline, CDR1 is MNHEY and CDR2 is SVGAGI. Between the trimmed V and J ends, which lost 4 bases and 1 base, there was a span of 7 bases. CDR3 size: 13 residues. CDR3 loop: CASSFQGNTEAFF. The CDR3 DNA reads as TGTGCCAGCAGTTTTCAGGGGAACACTGAAGCTTTCTTT.

This clonotype was seen a handful of times. The chain combines TRBV5-1 with TRBJ2-1, with D perhaps matching TRBD2 (6 bases). The CDR3 has 15 amino acids. V lost 3 bases and J lost 5, with 15 bases in between. The germline gives CDR1 SGHRS, CDR2 YFSETQ. CDR3 in DNA: TGCGCCAGCAGCTGGGCCGGGACTGGAAACAATGAGCAGTTCTTC. The encoded protein is CASSWAGTGNNEQFF.

The chain recombines TRBV5-1 with TRBJ2-7; D assignment may be TRBD1 or TRBD2 (5 bases each). The V end lost 5 bases, the J end lost 0 bases, and 12 bases lay between the germline ends. CDR3 length equals 14 residues. Germline V lookup: CDR1 SGHRS, CDR2 YFSETQ. CDR3 amino acids: CASSYSGGSYEQYV. CDR3 nucleotides: TGCGCCAGCAGTTACAGTGGGGGCTCCTACGAGCAGTACGTC.

This clonotype was counted a few times. The CDR3 coding sequence is TGTGCCAGCAGTTACGTCGGCAGGGACTCACAGGGGAATGAGCAGTTCTTC. As protein: CASSYVGRDSQGNEQFF. The rearrangement joins TRBV6-6 to TRBJ2-1, with D possibly being TRBD1 (7 bases). The germline V gene has CDR1 MNHNY and CDR2 SVGAGI (reference sequence). V dropped 2 bases and J dropped 7 bases, with 21 bases sitting between them. The CDR3 spans 17 residues.

This sequence joins TRBV7-2 and TRBJ1-6; 7 nucleotides align to TRBD1. The germline V gene has CDR1 SGHTA and CDR2 FQGNSA. J lost 1 base, V lost 1 base, and 4 bases had no gene match. The CDR3 is made up of 17 amino acids. The CDR3 nucleotides are TGTGCCAGCAGCTTAGTTCCAGGGGGGTCCTATAATTCACCCCTCCACTTT. Translating it yields CASSLVPGGSYNSPLHF. Full variable domain (rest looked up from reference TRBV7-2 and TRBJ1-6): GAGVSQSPSNKVTEKGKDVELRCDPISGHTALYWYRQSLGQGLEFLIYFQGNSAPDKSGLPSDRFSAERTGGSVSTLTIQRTQQEDSAVYLCASSLVPGGSYNSPLHFGNGTRLTVT.

The chain is built from TRBV7-2 and TRBJ2-3, with TRBD1 matching over 12 bases. Germline V gene lookup returns CDR1 SGHTA and CDR2 FQGNSA. The length of the CDR3 is 17 residues. V lost 5 bases, J lost 4 bases, and 10 bases stayed unmatched. CDR3 DNA sequence: TGTGCCAGCAGCGGCTCTATCGGGACAGGGGGCGCAGATACGCAGTATTTT. Protein product: CASSGSIGTGGADTQYF.

In its sample, this clonotype was seen a few times. The chain is built from TRBV12-3 or TRBV12-4 and TRBJ2-4; TRBD2 agrees at 7 bases. V gave up 1 base and J gave up 0 bases; unmatched junction bases: 3. The CDR3 extends over 16 amino acids. The CDR3 reads CASSLGGGVAKNIQYF. The CDR3 nucleotides are TGTGCCAGCAGTTTAGGGGGGGGAGTAGCCAAAAACATTCAGTACTTC.

V usage is TRBV12-3 or TRBV12-4 and J usage is TRBJ1-5; D perhaps matches TRBD1 (6 bases). Trimming pared 1 base from V and 6 bases from J, leaving 10 bases between. There are 14 residues in the CDR3. The CDR3 DNA reads TGTGCCAGCAGTTTAGGAGGGGGGGGTCAGCCCCAGCATTTT. Protein product: CASSLGGGGQPQHF.

This clonotype came up a few times. This chain uses TRBV7-9 with TRBJ2-1; 8 nucleotides line up with TRBD1. V gave up 2 bases and J gave up 16 bases; unmatched junction bases: 7. CDR1 is SEHNR and CDR2 is FQNEAQ in the germline V gene (reference sequence). The CDR3 consists of 12 residues. The CDR3, as DNA: TGTGCCAGCAGCTTATCGGACAGGGTAGAATTCTTC. This encodes CASSLSDRVEFF.

This clonotype was found a few times. J is TRBJ1-5 and V is TRBV6-2 or TRBV6-3, with 8 bases fitting TRBD1. CDR1 and CDR2 (germline): MNHEY, SVGEGT. Trimming cost V 6 bases and J 4 bases; bases outside gene matches: 8. CDR3 length: 15 amino acids. CDR3 protein: CASRMDRVGNQPQHF. The CDR3 nucleotides read TGTGCCAGCAGGATGGACAGGGTTGGAAATCAGCCCCAGCATTTT.

This chain uses TRBV20-1 with TRBJ2-5; 7 bases agree with TRBD1. CDR1 is DFQATT, CDR2 SNEGSKA, per germline (reference sequence). The CDR3 has 17 residues. Trimming removed 1 base from V and 0 bases from J; junction bases left unmatched: 11. The CDR3: CSARVSQTGMDQETQYF. The CDR3 DNA reads TGCAGTGCTAGAGTTTCCCAGACAGGGATGGACCAAGAGACCCAGTACTTC.

V is TRBV11-2 and J is TRBJ2-5, with 9 bases that match TRBD1. Germline V gene sequence: CDR1 SGHAT, CDR2 FQNNGV. The V segment lost 4 bases and the J segment 5 bases; nucleotides outside the gene matches: 5. The CDR3 covers 14 residues. The CDR3 sequence: CASSSYRGRETQYF. As DNA, the CDR3 is TGTGCCAGCAGCTCCTACAGGGGGCGGGAGACCCAGTACTTC.

This clonotype was seen only a few times. V usage is TRBV15 and J usage is TRBJ1-2; D remains unclear. With 0 bases removed from V and 6 bases from J, the gap between germline ends came to 23 bases. This CDR3 is 18 amino acids long. Germline values: CDR1 LNHNV, CDR2 YYDKDF (reference sequence). This CDR3 reads CATSRDKGFTTGPDGYTF. CDR3 sequence (DNA): TGTGCCACCAGCAGAGATAAAGGCTTCACGACCGGCCCGGATGGCTACACCTTC. Filled out from reference TRBV15 and TRBJ1-2, the complete variable domain reads DAMVIQNPRYQVTQFGKPVTLSCSQTLNHNVMYWYQQKSSQAPKLLFHYYDKDFNNEADTPDNFQSRRPNTSFCFLDIRSPGLGDTAMYLCATSRDKGFTTGPDGYTFGSGTRLTVV.

The rearrangement uses TRBV6-1 and TRBJ1-3; the match to TRBD1 covers 8 bases. Germline V gives CDR1 MNHNS, CDR2 SASEGT. The CDR3 has 16 amino acids. Trimming at V came to 6 bases and at J to 3 bases, leaving 10 bases not matched to a gene. The DNA of the CDR3 is TGTGCCAGCAGCACGCTCGGACAGGGAAGTGGAAACACCATATATTTT. It encodes CASSTLGQGSGNTIYF.

Only a few counts were recorded for this clonotype. The chain recombines TRBV7-8 with TRBJ2-4; TRBD2 is a possible D gene (6 bases). The germline CDR1 and CDR2 sequences are SGHVS and FQNEAQ. The V end was cut by 5 bases, the J end by 1 base, with 12 bases between. This CDR3 is 15 amino acids long. CDR3 protein: CASSPPRGAKNIQYF. In DNA form, the CDR3 reads TGTGCCAGCAGCCCGCCCCGGGGGGCCAAAAACATTCAGTACTTC.

The rearrangement links TRBV7-2 to TRBJ1-5; D call uncertain. The CDR3 consists of 17 residues. The V end was cut by 0 bases, the J end by 1 base, with 13 bases between. Germline V gives CDR1 SGHTA, CDR2 FQGNSA. The CDR3 nucleotides are TGTGCCAGCAGCTTAGCCTATCCTGGAGGGAGCAATCAGCCCCAGCATTTT. Translated: CASSLAYPGGSNQPQHF.

V usage is TRBV10-3 and J usage is TRBJ2-7, with D perhaps TRBD1 (6 bases). The ends were cut back, 3 bases at V and 6 bases at J, with 12 bases in the middle. The CDR3 extends over 13 amino acids. Per the germline V gene, CDR1 is ENHRY and CDR2 is SYGVKD. In nucleotides, the CDR3 is TGTGCCATCAGTGATCAGGGGTTGGTCGAGCAGTACTTC. The encoded protein is CAISDQGLVEQYF.

This clonotype showed up just a few times. The rearrangement uses TRBV6-2 or TRBV6-3 and TRBJ1-6, with D unclear. CDR3 length: 13 amino acids. V lost 9 bases and J 7 bases, leaving 13 bases between the germline ends. Germline V gene lookup returns CDR1 MNHEY and CDR2 SVGEGT. The CDR3 protein is CASVSGLNSPLHF. The CDR3 DNA is TGTGCCAGTGTCTCCGGCCTAAATTCACCCCTCCACTTT.

In DNA, the CDR3 is TGTGCCAGCAGCTTAGCGACTAGCGGGGGCCCCGATACGCAGTATTTT. It encodes CASSLATSGGPDTQYF. The J gene is TRBJ2-3, the V gene TRBV7-2, with 12 bases lining up with TRBD2. J was trimmed by 6 bases and V by 0 bases; bases with no gene match: 4. Germline V gene lookup returns CDR1 SGHTA and CDR2 FQGNSA. CDR3 size: 16 residues.

This clonotype came up many times. This chain joins TRBV7-9 and TRBJ2-7; D is perhaps TRBD1 (6 bases). There are 12 residues in the CDR3. V dropped 4 bases and J dropped 7 bases, with 11 bases sitting between them. The germline CDR1 and CDR2 sequences are SEHNR and FQNEAQ (reference sequence). In DNA form, the CDR3 reads TGTGCCAGCAGCTCCGGGACACAGGAGCAGTACTTC. Amino acid sequence: CASSSGTQEQYF.

The chain uses TRBV12-3 or TRBV12-4 and TRBJ2-1, with TRBD1 matching 9 bases. V lost 7 bases, J lost 4 bases, and 23 bases stayed unmatched. This CDR3 has 20 residues. CDR3 bases: TGTGCCAGCACCATCTCTCCGGGACAGGGAGATGGTTACGCATACAATGAGCAGTTCTTC. Its protein product is CASTISPGQGDGYAYNEQFF.

The V and J genes are TRBV20-1 and TRBJ2-3; 7 nucleotides match TRBD1. V lost 5 bases, J lost 9 bases, and 11 bases stayed unmatched. Looked up from germline, CDR1 is DFQATT and CDR2 is SNEGSKA (reference sequence). There are 13 residues in the CDR3. CDR3 sequence reads: CSALDRVGLTQYF. CDR3 coding DNA: TGCAGTGCTCTCGACAGGGTCGGACTCACGCAGTATTTT.

Only a few counts were recorded for this clonotype. V and J are TRBV7-2 and TRBJ2-1, with D possibly being TRBD1 or TRBD2 (5 bases each). Looked up from germline, CDR1 is SGHTA and CDR2 is FQGNSA. V gave up 0 bases and J gave up 8 bases, with 14 bases separating them. This CDR3 has 15 residues. This CDR3 reads CASSLASGQGHEQFF. The CDR3 DNA is TGTGCCAGCAGCTTAGCCAGCGGTCAGGGACATGAGCAGTTCTTC.

The rearrangement uses TRBV9 and TRBJ2-7; D unclear. Looked up from germline, CDR1 is SGDLS and CDR2 is YYNGEE. V was shortened by 3 bases and J by 5 bases, with 18 bases between the two germline ends. The CDR3 loop spans 15 amino acids. The DNA for the CDR3 is TGTGCCAGCAGCGCAGCTCGGGCTATTTTCCACGAGCAGTACTTC. As protein: CASSAARAIFHEQYF.